The source of this T cell receptor (beta chain) is a study of Graves' ophthalmopathy and Graves' hyperthyroidism. From RNA, the CDR3 regions of TCR beta chains were amplified and sequenced. The library came from an HTBI-primed first-round RT-PCR and a second-round multiplex PCR. TCRdb passed the multiplex PCR reads through MiXCR, listing each CDR3 protein once. The sample has 450,000 to 600,000 distinct CDR3 sequences; under 45% are singletons. Concerning this clonotype itself: Since a much larger clone is just one base distant, this may be a read error.

The CDR3 is 15 residues long. Germline V gene sequence: CDR1 SGHRS, CDR2 YFSETQ. The V and J genes are TRBV5-1 and TRBJ2-7, with 7 bases aligning to TRBD2. This receptor was taken from an adult man with Graves' hyperthyroidism. Sample: peripheral blood or thyroid tissue (not recorded which). Here the CDR3 reads CASSLVGGGSYEQYF. CDR3 DNA sequence: TGTGCCAGCAGCTTGGTGGGCGGGGGTAGCTACGAGCAGTACTTC.